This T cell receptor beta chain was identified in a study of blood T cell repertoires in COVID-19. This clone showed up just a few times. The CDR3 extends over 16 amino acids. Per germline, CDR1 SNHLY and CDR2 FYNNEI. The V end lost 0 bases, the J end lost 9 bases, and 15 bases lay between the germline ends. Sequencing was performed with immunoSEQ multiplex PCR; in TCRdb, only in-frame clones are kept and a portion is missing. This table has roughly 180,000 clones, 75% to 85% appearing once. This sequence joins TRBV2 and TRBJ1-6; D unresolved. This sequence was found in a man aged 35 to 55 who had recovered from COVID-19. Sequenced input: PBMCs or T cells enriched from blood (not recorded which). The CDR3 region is CASSEAAPGLSSPLHF. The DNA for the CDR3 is TGTGCCAGCAGTGAAGCCGCCCCCGGGTTGTCTTCACCCCTCCACTTT.